One and the same sample provided the 13 T cell receptor beta chains below, sequenced in a study of tumor and adjacent non-tumor tissue in lung cancer. This sample's RNA came from whole unsorted tissue. This non-tumor lung sample came from over 3 cm beyond the tumor edge. Three rounds of nested PCR, following a modified ARM-PCR protocol, produced the TCRbeta library. TCRdb passed the multiplex PCR reads through MiXCR, listing each CDR3 protein once. The sample holds more than 85,000 distinct CDR3 sequences, about 62% seen once. Sequencing input: distant non-tumor lung tissue. These receptors all come from a man aged 25 to 40 with non-small cell lung cancer.

This clonotype was counted only a few times. A junction end diverges from the germline sequence, so it may reflect a read error. The J gene is TRBJ1-1, the V gene TRBV11-2; 7 nucleotides agree with TRBD1. From germline, CDR1 is SGHAT and CDR2 FQNNGV. This CDR3 contains 13 residues. CDR3 loop: CASSFGQDTEVFF. CDR3 bases: TGTGCCAGCAGCTTCGGACAGGACACTGAAGTTTTCTTC.

This clonotype was picked up one time. The junction departs from germline at one end; a sequencing error may be responsible. The chain uses TRBV6-2 or TRBV6-3 and TRBJ2-1, with 9 bases that match TRBD1. This CDR3 region has 20 residues. The germline CDR1 and CDR2 sequences are MNHEY and SVGEGT. The CDR3: CACSCSAGQGYLSSYNEKFF. CDR3 nucleotide sequence: TGTGCCTGCAGTTGCTCGGCGGGACAGGGCTACCTAAGCTCCTACAATGAGAAGTTCTTC.

This clonotype was counted at least ten times. J is TRBJ1-1 and V is TRBV4-2, with D uncertain. Between the trimmed V and J ends, which lost 5 bases and 1 base, there was a span of 14 bases. CDR1 LGHNA and CDR2 YNFKEQ come from the germline V gene. This CDR3 contains 15 residues. In DNA, the CDR3 is TGTGCCAGCAGCGGGGAACCCGTCCGGAACACTGAAGCTTTCTTT. It codes for CASSGEPVRNTEAFF.

As regards this clonotype: The conserved closing phenylalanine or tryptophan is absent in this CDR3, likely reflecting a read error. The chain is built from TRBV11-2 and TRBJ1-2; D gene ambiguous. The CDR3 contains 14 residues. V was shortened by 4 bases and J by 2 bases, with 11 bases between the two germline ends. Germline-derived CDR1 and CDR2 are SGHAT and FQNNGV. The CDR3 DNA is TGTGCCAGCAGCTCCGGGCATGTGAACTATGGCTACACCTCC. Protein product: CASSSGHVNYGYTS.

This clonotype was seen more than once but under ten times. A read error may explain this, as a much larger clone is one base away. The V call is TRBV20-1, the J call TRBJ2-7, with TRBD2 as a possible D gene (5 bases). CDR3 length equals 13 residues. The germline CDR1 and CDR2 sequences are DFQATT and SNEGSKA (reference sequence). V shed 8 bases and J shed 5 bases, with 19 bases lying between them. DNA for the CDR3: TGCAGTACAGACGGGATACATAATGACGAGCAGTACTTC. Protein product: CSTDGIHNDEQYF.

To note about this clonotype: An end of the junction does not agree with germline; a read error may underlie this. V and J are TRBV11-2 and TRBJ2-7; 13 nucleotides agree with TRBD2. The CDR3 totals 19 residues. In germline, CDR1 is SGHAT, CDR2 FQNNGV. CDR3 in amino acids: CASSLVGRLAGGYQYELYF. The CDR3 DNA is TGTGCCAGCAGCTTAGTAGGCCGACTAGCGGGGGGATACCAGTACGAGCTGTACTTC.

The table lists this clonotype with a few counts. A single base separates this from a much larger clone, so it may be a read error. The rearrangement joins TRBV5-4 to TRBJ2-1; tentatively, D is TRBD2 (5 bases). CDR1 is SGHNT, CDR2 YYREEE, per germline (reference sequence). V lost 4 bases, J lost 1 base, and 12 bases lay in between. This CDR3 is 15 amino acids long. This chain's CDR3 is CASSPTRGSYNEQFF. For the CDR3, the DNA is TGTGCCAGCAGCCCGACCCGCGGGTCCTACAATGAGCAGTTCTTC.

In regard to this clonotype: The CDR3 ends on some other residue instead of the conserved phenylalanine or tryptophan, so this is likely a read error. Because the CDR3's place on the DNA is in doubt, the DNA is left out and the CDR3 is given as listed by TCRdb. The chain carries TRBV20-1 and TRBJ2-1; the D segment call TRBD1 is taken from the table without a DNA check. The germline V gene has CDR1 DFQATT and CDR2 SNEGSKA (reference sequence). Including both end residues, the CDR3 is 10 amino acids long. The CDR3 loop reads CSAIYGQAFL.

As regards this clonotype: The junction and the germline gene differ at one end; a read error may be behind it. Here the CDR3 reads CASNSQGNQPQHF. The DNA for the CDR3 is TGTGCCAGCAATTCTCAGGGAAATCAGCCCCAACATTTT. The V and J genes are TRBV12-3 or TRBV12-4 and TRBJ1-5; D might be TRBD1 (5 bases). This CDR3 comprises 13 residues.

The chain has TRBV20-1 and TRBJ1-1, with TRBD1 as a possible D gene (6 bases). V was clipped by 5 bases and J by 9 bases, with 28 bases between them. This CDR3 region has 16 residues. Germline CDR1 reads DFQATT; CDR2 reads SNEGSKA (reference sequence). CDR3 in DNA: TGCAGTGCTGGGGGCTGGGGACAACCACCGAATACTAAAGCTTTCTTT. As protein: CSAGGWGQPPNTKAFF.

This clonotype has just a few counts. This chain links TRBV4-2 with TRBJ1-2, with D tentatively TRBD1 (5 bases). This CDR3 region has 12 residues. CDR1 and CDR2 from the germline V gene are LGHNA and YNFKEQ. CDR3 coding DNA: TGTGTCAGTATGGGGGGAGCCTATGGCTACACCTTC. Translating it yields CVSMGGAYGYTF.

Remarks on this clonotype: The junction differs from germline at one of its ends, possibly a read error. This chain links TRBV20-1 with TRBJ2-7; D gene ambiguous. Germline CDR1 and CDR2: DFQATT and SNEGSKA (reference sequence). This CDR3 spans 12 amino acids. The CDR3 coding sequence is TGCAGTGCTAGACAAGACACCTACGAGCAGTACTTT. Its translation is CSARQDTYEQYF.

The CDR3 DNA sequence: TGCGCCAGCAGCCATGGGCTAGCGGGGTACAATGAGCAGTTCTTC. Its protein is CASSHGLAGYNEQFF. This sequence joins TRBV4-3 and TRBJ2-1; 9 positions agree with TRBD2. Germline CDR1 LGHNA, CDR2 YSLEER. The CDR3 length is 15 residues. V shed 3 bases and J 4 bases; nucleotides not matched to a gene: 4.